The 3 T cell receptor beta chains in this list originate from one sample, sequenced in a study of blood T cell repertoires in COVID-19. Assay: immunoSEQ multiplex PCR; the TCRdb copy retains only in-frame clones and omits some. In the table there are 90,000 to 110,000 clones, around 84% of which are singletons. The specimen was peripheral blood. These receptors originate from a woman older than 75 with acute or convalescent COVID-19.

V gene TRBV12-3 or TRBV12-4 combines with J gene TRBJ2-1; D not certain. With 7 bases removed from V and 8 bases from J, the gap between germline ends came to 12 bases. The CDR3 has 12 residues. The CDR3 DNA is TGTGCCAGCACCCCCAAATTCCATGAGCAGTTCTTC. Translating it yields CASTPKFHEQFF.

This clone appeared many times. This chain uses TRBV7-7 with TRBJ2-5; 10 bases map to TRBD1. Germline loops: CDR1 SSHAT, CDR2 FNYEAQ (reference sequence). Germline trimming cut 2 bases from V and 2 bases from J; bases unmatched to any gene: 2. The CDR3 is 15 amino acids. CDR3: CASSLQGQGQETQYF. As DNA, the CDR3 is TGTGCCAGCAGCTTACAGGGACAGGGGCAAGAGACCCAGTACTTC.

This rearrangement joins TRBV18 to TRBJ1-2; D is undetermined. CDR3 length: 12 residues. The V end was cut by 3 bases, the J end by 4 bases, with 6 bases between. Germline V lookup: CDR1 KGHSH, CDR2 LQKENI. CDR3 region: CASSPRSYGYTF. The CDR3 region has the DNA TGTGCCAGCTCACCCAGATCCTATGGCTACACCTTC.